The clone carrying this T cell receptor (beta chain) has only one observation. The record originates from a study of shared clonotypes between healthy human individuals. V lost 0 bases to trimming and J lost 4 bases; unmatched junction nucleotides: 8. This CDR3 region has 16 residues. Germline V gene sequence: CDR1 SGHRS, CDR2 YFSETQ. Assay: immunoSEQ multiplex PCR; the TCRdb copy retains only in-frame clones and omits some. The sample gives under 1,100,000 clones, more than 60% of which show up once; about 1.5% is in the top ten. Sequenced input: memory CD4+ T cells sorted from blood. Subset reported: CD45RA-negative fraction. The rearrangement uses TRBV5-1 and TRBJ2-7; 9 bases agree with TRBD2. This TCR was sampled from a man between 18 and 35 years old in good health. DNA of the CDR3: TGCGCCAGCAGCTTGGCCCCGGCTAGCGGGGCTTACGAGCAGTACTTC. This sequence encodes CASSLAPASGAYEQYF.